The entry below describes one T cell receptor (beta chain). The target antigen is unknown. This sample was taken from a study of shared clonotypes between healthy human individuals. Study information: Samples came from a couple of female and a few male donors aged 18 to 49. The study, taken as a whole, reports: Among non-shared clonotypes, generation probabilities were lower than among those shared by all four donors. Memory subsets generally showed lower estimated richness than naive subsets.

Looked up from germline, CDR1 is SGHRS and CDR2 is YFSETQ. The CDR3 sequence is 16 residues long. The junction had 8 bases not matched to a gene; V was cut back by 4 bases and J by 5 bases. In the original processing: With immunoSEQ giving junction-only sequences and no quality scores, filtering differed. Assay used: immunoSEQ multiplex PCR; TCRdb lists only in-frame clones, some missing. For V, J and clone size, that table is used; D and trimming come from the DNA. The sample records about 2.4 million clones, 93% being singletons. Sequencing used naive CD4+ T cells from PBMCs. Subset in this sample: CD45RA+ positively selected. The TCR was taken from a man younger than 35 in good health. Some clones in this sample may be carry-over from other donors' samples. The rearrangement links TRBV5-1 to TRBJ2-2; 10 bases line up with TRBD1. The CDR3 reads CASSLPGTGATGELFF. DNA for the CDR3: TGCGCCAGCAGCCTCCCTGGGACAGGGGCAACCGGGGAGCTGTTTTTT.